Below, 32 T cell receptor beta chains from the same sample are listed, as sequenced in a study of blood T cell repertoires in COVID-19. TCRdb keeps only in-frame clones here, not all; method: immunoSEQ multiplex PCR. The data contain roughly 120,000 clones, around four fifths of them singletons. Material for sequencing was peripheral blood. These receptors were collected from a woman aged 65 to 85 with acute or convalescent COVID-19.

This chain uses TRBV19 with TRBJ2-1, with D tentatively TRBD1 (5 bases). V was clipped by 7 bases and J by 5 bases, with 21 bases between them. The length of the CDR3 is 16 residues. The germline V gene encodes CDR1 LNHDA and CDR2 SQIVND (reference sequence). The CDR3 sequence: CASTISAGWVNNEQFF. The CDR3 bases are TGTGCCAGTACCATATCGGCAGGGTGGGTAAACAATGAGCAGTTCTTC. Looking up the rest from reference TRBV19 and TRBJ2-1 gives the full variable domain: DGGITQSPKYLFRKEGQNVTLSCEQNLNHDAMYWYRQDPGQGLRLIYYSQIVNDFQKGDIAEGYSVSREKKESFPLTVTSAQKNPTAFYLCASTISAGWVNNEQFFGPGTRLTVL.

This CDR3 reads CASSSTQAGAYEQYF. The DNA of the CDR3 is TGTGCCAGCAGCTCGACTCAGGCGGGGGCCTACGAGCAGTACTTC. This chain joins TRBV6-5 and TRBJ2-7; 7 bases fit TRBD2. The CDR3 covers 15 residues. Germline V lookup: CDR1 MNHEY, CDR2 SVGAGI. With 6 bases clipped from V and 2 bases from J, the junction kept 10 bases outside the gene matches.

The genes are TRBV5-1 and TRBJ1-3; possibly TRBD1 for D (6 bases). Between the trimmed V and J ends, which lost 0 bases and 3 bases, there was a span of 16 bases. The length of the CDR3 is 17 residues. From germline, CDR1 is SGHRS and CDR2 YFSETQ. The chain's CDR3 is CASSLVASTGVGNTIYF. Written as DNA, the CDR3 is TGCGCCAGCAGCTTGGTGGCTTCGACAGGCGTTGGAAACACCATATATTTT.

V and J are TRBV19 and TRBJ2-3; 8 bases map to TRBD2. The CDR3 runs to 15 residues. Germline CDR1 and CDR2: LNHDA and SQIVND (reference sequence). J gave up 4 bases and V 9 bases, and 12 bases lay outside the gene matches. This CDR3 is CASSTGGPRADTQYF. CDR3 coding DNA: TGTGCCAGCTCCACGGGGGGGCCGCGGGCAGATACGCAGTATTTT.

The chain combines TRBV12-3 or TRBV12-4 with TRBJ2-1; TRBD2 might be the D (7 bases). The V and J ends lost 3 bases and 14 bases respectively, with 11 bases between them. This CDR3 is built from 11 residues. CDR3 in amino acids: CASSLGRGKFF. The CDR3 DNA follows: TGTGCCAGCAGTTTGGGGAGGGGGAAGTTCTTC.

The chain recombines TRBV7-9 with TRBJ2-1, with 8 positions matching TRBD2. V lost 2 bases and J lost 15; bases outside the gene matches: 6. The CDR3 runs to 12 residues. Germline V gives CDR1 SEHNR, CDR2 FQNEAQ (reference sequence). CDR3 coding DNA: TGTGCCAGCAGCTTATCTGAACTAGCGGCGTTCTTC. It yields the protein CASSLSELAAFF.

This chain connects TRBV7-3 to TRBJ2-7, with a tentative D call TRBD2 (5 bases). Trimming removed 5 bases from V and 3 bases from J, with 17 bases in between. Germline V gives CDR1 SGHTA, CDR2 FQGTGA. The CDR3 sequence is 15 residues long. This chain's CDR3 is CASSKGGRSDYEQYF. The CDR3 nucleotides read TGTGCCAGCAGCAAAGGAGGCCGGAGCGACTACGAGCAGTACTTC.

This clone was observed a few times. The chain carries TRBV3-1 (or the pseudogene TRBV3-2) and TRBJ2-3; D is uncertain. The CDR3 consists of 12 residues. Deletions cut 2 bases from V and 2 bases from J, with 2 bases between. CDR1 is LGHDT and CDR2 is YNNKEL in the germline V gene (reference sequence). The CDR3 DNA follows: TGTGCCAGCAGCCAACACACAGATACGCAGTATTTT. Translated, it gives CASSQHTDTQYF.

The chain recombines TRBV6-5 with TRBJ2-2, with D perhaps TRBD2 (7 bases). The V and J ends lost 7 bases and 2 bases respectively, with 14 bases between them. This CDR3 has 15 residues. Per germline, CDR1 MNHEY and CDR2 SVGAGI. The CDR3 loop is CASILSGGNTGELFF. The CDR3 nucleotides are TGTGCCAGCATTCTATCGGGGGGCAACACCGGGGAGCTGTTTTTT.

The chain is built from TRBV15 and TRBJ1-5; D may be TRBD1 (6 bases). Germline V gives CDR1 LNHNV, CDR2 YYDKDF (reference sequence). V was cut by 1 base and J by 0 bases, with 13 bases left in between. This CDR3 spans 17 amino acids. CDR3 sequence reads: CATSRATGTYSNQPQHF. The CDR3 DNA sequence: TGTGCCACCAGCAGAGCCACAGGGACCTATAGCAATCAGCCCCAGCATTTT.

V usage is TRBV29-1 and J usage is TRBJ2-7; the D gene is possibly TRBD2 (6 bases). Germline loops: CDR1 SQVTM, CDR2 ANQGSEA. The V gene lost 4 bases and the J gene lost 4 bases, with 11 bases spanning the gap. The CDR3 has 12 amino acids. The CDR3 here is CSVVWAGYEQYF. CDR3 nucleotide sequence: TGCAGCGTTGTCTGGGCGGGGTACGAGCAGTACTTC.

This chain links TRBV5-4 with TRBJ2-5; D is perhaps TRBD2 (6 bases). V lost 2 bases to trimming and J lost 3 bases, with 11 bases between them. The CDR3 covers 14 residues. Germline CDR1 SGHNT, CDR2 YYREEE (reference sequence). The CDR3 here is CASSFRGSEETQYF. Written as DNA, the CDR3 is TGTGCCAGCAGCTTTCGGGGGTCTGAAGAGACCCAGTACTTC.

This clone was seen repeatedly, ten times or more. This chain uses TRBV6-1 with TRBJ2-1, with a possible D match to TRBD2 (5 bases). CDR3 length equals 14 residues. With 2 bases removed from V and 2 bases from J, the gap between germline ends came to 7 bases. CDR1 is MNHNS and CDR2 is SASEGT in the germline V gene. The CDR3 nucleotides read TGTGCCAGCAGTGAATACGGGACCTACAATGAGCAGTTCTTC. It yields the protein CASSEYGTYNEQFF.

The V call is TRBV14, the J call TRBJ2-1; possible D gene TRBD1, 5 bases. The CDR3 has 17 amino acids. V dropped 0 bases and J dropped 5 bases, with 17 bases sitting between them. Germline values: CDR1 SGHDN, CDR2 FVKESK. The CDR3 loop is CASSQDGAGPFNNEQFF. The DNA of the CDR3 is TGTGCCAGCAGCCAAGATGGGGCCGGGCCTTTCAACAATGAGCAGTTCTTC. The whole variable domain, filled in from reference TRBV14 and TRBJ2-1, reads EAGVTQFPSHSVIEKGQTVTLRCDPISGHDNLYWYRRVMGKEIKFLLHFVKESKQDESGMPNNRFLAERTGGTYSTLKVQPAELEDSGVYFCASSQDGAGPFNNEQFFGPGTRLTVL.

The rearrangement uses TRBV10-3 and TRBJ1-1; D remains ambiguous. The germline V gene has CDR1 ENHRY and CDR2 SYGVKD. The V gene lost 4 bases and the J gene lost 1 base, with 13 bases spanning the gap. The CDR3 totals 15 residues. Written as DNA, the CDR3 is TGTGCCATCAGTGGTCTCTCTGAGGGGAACACTGAAGCTTTCTTT. Its protein is CAISGLSEGNTEAFF.

This chain connects TRBV6-6 to TRBJ2-4; 13 bases line up with TRBD2. The CDR3 consists of 16 residues. V was pared by 6 bases and J by 5 bases, with 7 bases of the junction left unmatched. From germline, CDR1 is MNHNY and CDR2 SVGAGI (reference sequence). CDR3 in DNA: TGTGCCAGCAGGTCGACTAGCGGGGGGCACGAAAACATTCAGTACTTC. This sequence encodes CASRSTSGGHENIQYF.

This clone was detected once. The chain uses TRBV7-2 and TRBJ1-5, with TRBD1 as a possible D gene (5 bases). The germline V gene encodes CDR1 SGHTA and CDR2 FQGNSA. Trimming cost V 2 bases and J 5 bases, with 10 bases left between them. This CDR3 has 14 amino acids. CDR3 coding DNA: TGTGCCAGCAGCTTAAGGGTAGGGGATCAGCCCCAGCATTTT. Its protein is CASSLRVGDQPQHF. Full variable domain (missing parts from reference TRBV7-2 and TRBJ1-5): GAGVSQSPSNKVTEKGKDVELRCDPISGHTALYWYRQSLGQGLEFLIYFQGNSAPDKSGLPSDRFSAERTGGSVSTLTIQRTQQEDSAVYLCASSLRVGDQPQHFGDGTRLSIL.

The J gene is TRBJ2-5, the V gene TRBV13, with D unclear. Germline CDR1 is PRHDT and CDR2 is FYEKMQ (reference sequence). Between the trimmed V and J ends, which lost 5 bases and 1 base, there was a span of 8 bases. This CDR3 is built from 13 residues. Here the CDR3 DNA reads TGTGCCAGCAGCCCAGGTGCCCAAGAGACCCAGTACTTC. Translated, it gives CASSPGAQETQYF.

In this sample, this clone turned up a few times. This sequence joins TRBV5-1 and TRBJ1-5; D is ambiguous. V was trimmed by 0 bases and J by 6 bases, leaving 13 bases between them. The germline V gene encodes CDR1 SGHRS and CDR2 YFSETQ. CDR3 size: 15 residues. Here the CDR3 reads CASSLEGGNFQPQHF. For the CDR3, the DNA is TGCGCCAGCAGCTTGGAAGGAGGAAACTTTCAGCCCCAGCATTTT.

The rearrangement joins TRBV3-1 (or the pseudogene TRBV3-2) to TRBJ2-3; 7 bases align to TRBD1. This CDR3 region has 15 residues. V lost 1 base and J lost 2; bases outside the gene matches: 3. Germline CDR1 is LGHDT and CDR2 is YNNKEL (reference sequence). In nucleotides, the CDR3 is TGTGCCAGCAGCCAAGCCGGGACAGCCACAGATACGCAGTATTTT. This translates into CASSQAGTATDTQYF.

The chain recombines TRBV3-1 (or the pseudogene TRBV3-2) with TRBJ1-2, with TRBD1 as a possible D gene (5 bases). The CDR3 covers 13 residues. Germline V gene lookup returns CDR1 LGHDT and CDR2 YNNKEL (reference sequence). V shed 0 bases and J shed 8 bases, with 10 bases lying between them. The CDR3 sequence is CASSQDKGYGYTF. The CDR3, as DNA: TGTGCCAGCAGCCAAGATAAGGGGTACGGCTACACCTTC.

A single count supports this clone. This rearrangement joins TRBV21-1 to TRBJ2-7; the D call in the table, TRBD2, was not verified against the DNA. TRBV21-1 is an annotated pseudogene. The CDR3 totals 18 residues. The CDR3 loop reads CASSKTSLARRGLYEQYF. DNA for the CDR3: TGTGCCAGCAGCAAAACAAGCCTAGCCCGGCGGGGGCTCTACGAGCAGTACTTC.

A single count supports this clone. The chain joins TRBV5-4 to TRBJ1-1, with D perhaps TRBD1 (6 bases). The length of the CDR3 is 15 residues. V lost 3 bases and J 3 bases, leaving 15 bases between the germline ends. Germline V gives CDR1 SGHNT, CDR2 YYREEE (reference sequence). CDR3 in DNA: TGTGCCAGCAGCTCTCACGGGGGGCTGGACACTGAAGCTTTCTTT. Its protein is CASSSHGGLDTEAFF.

The chain employs TRBV19 and TRBJ2-7; possible D gene TRBD1, 6 bases. Germline V lookup: CDR1 LNHDA, CDR2 SQIVND (reference sequence). The length of the CDR3 is 14 residues. The germline V and J ends were trimmed by 7 bases and 5 bases, with 18 bases remaining between them. This CDR3 is CASTLRAGDHEQYF. The DNA of the CDR3 is TGTGCCAGTACCCTCAGGGCAGGGGACCACGAGCAGTACTTC. Together with reference TRBV19 and TRBJ2-7, the CDR3 gives the full variable domain: DGGITQSPKYLFRKEGQNVTLSCEQNLNHDAMYWYRQDPGQGLRLIYYSQIVNDFQKGDIAEGYSVSREKKESFPLTVTSAQKNPTAFYLCASTLRAGDHEQYFGPGTRLTVT.

V and J are TRBV12-3 or TRBV12-4 and TRBJ1-6; no firm D call. This CDR3 has 13 residues. Between the trimmed V and J ends, which lost 6 bases and 11 bases, there was a span of 14 bases. The CDR3 DNA is TGTGCCAGCAGGGGGATGCGGGGAGCACCCCTCCACTTT. It codes for CASRGMRGAPLHF.

The chain carries TRBV15 and TRBJ1-6; TRBD1 aligns across 11 bases. This CDR3 is 15 amino acids long. Germline CDR1 is LNHNV and CDR2 is YYDKDF (reference sequence). V trimming: 9 bases; J trimming: 7 bases; junction bases outside the gene matches: 8. The CDR3: CATRRDRGVNSPLHF. In DNA, the CDR3 is TGTGCCACGAGACGGGACAGGGGGGTCAATTCACCCCTCCACTTT.

The chain carries TRBV6-4 and TRBJ1-1; perhaps TRBD1 as D (6 bases). The V gene lost 5 bases and the J gene lost 4 bases, with 14 bases spanning the gap. The CDR3 extends over 14 amino acids. Germline V gene data show CDR1 as MRHNA and CDR2 as SNTAGT. The CDR3 is CASSLDRTGTEAFF. The CDR3 nucleotides are TGTGCCAGCAGTCTAGACAGGACGGGCACTGAAGCTTTCTTT.

The rearrangement links TRBV11-2 to TRBJ2-3, with 13 bases aligning to TRBD2. V shed 2 bases, J shed 4 bases, and the junction held 3 bases outside the gene matches. CDR3 length equals 16 residues. Germline CDR1 is SGHAT and CDR2 is FQNNGV. This chain's CDR3 is CASSLMTSGGSDTQYF. CDR3 coding DNA: TGTGCCAGCAGCTTAATGACTAGCGGGGGGTCAGATACGCAGTATTTT.

The gene calls are TRBV5-8 and TRBJ1-5; D is possibly TRBD1 (5 bases). This CDR3 has 14 residues. Germline CDR1 and CDR2: SGHTS and YDEGEE. V was cut by 4 bases and J by 6 bases, with 14 bases left in between. The CDR3 region has the DNA TGTGCCAGCAGCCCCAGCGGGCAGGGTCAGCCCCAGCATTTT. This encodes CASSPSGQGQPQHF.

The chain has TRBV9 and TRBJ1-6, with 10 nucleotides matching TRBD1. CDR3 length equals 14 residues. Germline V CDR1 and CDR2: SGDLS, YYNGEE. V gave up 2 bases and J gave up 7 bases; unmatched junction bases: 0. The CDR3 coding sequence is TGTGCCAGCAGCGTGGGACAGGGGAATTCACCCCTCCACTTT. This translates into CASSVGQGNSPLHF.

This sequence joins TRBV15 and TRBJ1-2, with 7 bases identical to TRBD1. V was clipped by 3 bases and J by 3 bases; unmatched bases: 7. This CDR3 is built from 15 residues. Germline V CDR1 and CDR2: LNHNV, YYDKDF (reference sequence). CDR3 sequence reads: CATSRESGTDYGYTF. The CDR3 DNA reads TGTGCCACCAGCAGGGAATCCGGGACAGACTATGGCTACACCTTC.

In its sample, this clone was seen a few times. This chain links TRBV12-3 or TRBV12-4 with TRBJ2-3; D ambiguous. V was pared by 10 bases and J by 6 bases, with 17 bases between. This CDR3 region has 13 residues. The CDR3 region is CATRPQMRDTQYF. In DNA form, the CDR3 reads TGTGCCACCCGACCTCAGATGAGGGATACGCAGTATTTT.